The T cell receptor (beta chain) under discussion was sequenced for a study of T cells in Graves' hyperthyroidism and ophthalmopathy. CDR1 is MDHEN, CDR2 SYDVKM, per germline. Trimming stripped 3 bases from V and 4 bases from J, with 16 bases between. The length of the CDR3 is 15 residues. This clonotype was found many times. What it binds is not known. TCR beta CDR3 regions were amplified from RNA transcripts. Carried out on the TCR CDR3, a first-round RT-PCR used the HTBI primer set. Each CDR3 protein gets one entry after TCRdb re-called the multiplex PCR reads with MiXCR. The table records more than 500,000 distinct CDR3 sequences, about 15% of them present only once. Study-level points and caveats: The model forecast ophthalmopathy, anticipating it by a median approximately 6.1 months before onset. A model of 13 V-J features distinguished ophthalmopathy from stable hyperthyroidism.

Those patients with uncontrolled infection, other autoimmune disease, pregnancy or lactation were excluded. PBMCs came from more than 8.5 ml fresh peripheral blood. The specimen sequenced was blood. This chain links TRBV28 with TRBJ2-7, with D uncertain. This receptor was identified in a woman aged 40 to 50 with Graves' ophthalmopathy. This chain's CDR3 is CASSFGFHREYEQYF. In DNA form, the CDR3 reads TGTGCCAGCAGTTTTGGCTTCCACAGAGAATACGAGCAGTACTTC.